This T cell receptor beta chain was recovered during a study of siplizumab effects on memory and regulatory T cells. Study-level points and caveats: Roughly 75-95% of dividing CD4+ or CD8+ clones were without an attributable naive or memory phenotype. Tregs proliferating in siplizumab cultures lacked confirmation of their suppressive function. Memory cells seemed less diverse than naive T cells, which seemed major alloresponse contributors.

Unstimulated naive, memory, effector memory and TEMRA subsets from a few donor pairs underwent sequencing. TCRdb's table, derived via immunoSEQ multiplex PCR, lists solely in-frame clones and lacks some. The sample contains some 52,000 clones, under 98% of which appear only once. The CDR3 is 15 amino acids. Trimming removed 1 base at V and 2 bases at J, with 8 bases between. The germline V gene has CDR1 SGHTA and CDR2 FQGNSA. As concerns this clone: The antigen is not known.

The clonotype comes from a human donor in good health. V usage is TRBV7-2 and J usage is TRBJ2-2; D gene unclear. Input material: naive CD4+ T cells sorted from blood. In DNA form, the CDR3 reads TGTGCCAGCAGCTTAGGGGTACGCAACACCGGGGAGCTGTTTTTT. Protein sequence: CASSLGVRNTGELFF.